These 18 T cell receptor beta chains came from one sample sequenced in a study of T cell responses to AZD1222 COVID-19 vaccine. Libraries were prepared by immunoSEQ multiplex PCR; TCRdb keeps only in-frame clonotypes and omits some of them. The sample lists around 130,000 clones; approximately 85% were seen once. Here the sequenced sample was peripheral blood, taken on day 0 of AZD1222 vaccination. Receptors originate from an adult in good health.

The rearrangement uses TRBV28 and TRBJ1-1; D not resolved. The CDR3 loop spans 14 amino acids. Germline CDR1 reads MDHEN; CDR2 reads SYDVKM. Between the trimmed V and J ends, which lost 4 bases and 5 bases, there was a span of 14 bases. The CDR3 coding sequence is TGTGCCAGCAGTTCCAAGGGCGCAGGAACTGAAGCTTTCTTT. Translating it yields CASSSKGAGTEAFF. The full variable domain, its missing parts supplied by reference TRBV28 and TRBJ1-1, is DVKVTQSSRYLVKRTGEKVFLECVQDMDHENMFWYRQDPGLGLRLIYFSYDVKMKEKGDIPEGYSVSREKKERFSLILESASTNQTSMYLCASSSKGAGTEAFFGQGTRLTVV.

This clone has just one count. The genes are TRBV30 and TRBJ1-1; tentative D call: TRBD1 (5 bases). This CDR3 has 13 residues. The germline V and J ends were trimmed by 3 bases and 3 bases, with 11 bases remaining between them. The germline CDR1 and CDR2 sequences are GTSNPN and SVGIG (reference sequence). The CDR3 reads CAWSGGLHTEAFF. Written as DNA, the CDR3 is TGTGCCTGGAGCGGGGGTCTCCACACTGAAGCTTTCTTT.

V is TRBV27 and J is TRBJ1-2, with unresolved D. The length of the CDR3 is 14 residues. V was cut by 5 bases and J by 8 bases, with 18 bases left in between. The germline V gene encodes CDR1 MNHEY and CDR2 SMNVEV (reference sequence). The CDR3 here is CASSPRGGYGGYTF. In DNA form, the CDR3 reads TGTGCCAGCAGTCCCCGAGGAGGCTATGGAGGCTACACCTTC.

The chain couples TRBV27 to TRBJ1-5, with D tentatively TRBD1 (6 bases). Per germline, CDR1 MNHEY and CDR2 SMNVEV (reference sequence). The CDR3 is 18 residues long. V lost 0 bases and J 6 bases, leaving 21 bases between the germline ends. The CDR3: CASSLSTGPGGGGQPQHF. For the CDR3, the DNA is TGTGCCAGCAGTTTATCCACAGGGCCGGGTGGAGGGGGTCAGCCCCAGCATTTT.

V is TRBV5-1 and J is TRBJ2-5; 9 positions match TRBD2. The CDR3 runs to 15 residues. CDR1 is SGHRS and CDR2 is YFSETQ in the germline V gene. Trimming cost V 1 base and J 5 bases; bases outside gene matches: 6. The CDR3 DNA is TGCGCCAGCAGCTTGAATGCGGGAGGGAGGGAGACCCAGTACTTC. Its translation is CASSLNAGGRETQYF.

The chain couples TRBV6-2 or TRBV6-3 to TRBJ2-6; tentatively, D is TRBD2 (6 bases). CDR3 length: 13 amino acids. V was clipped by 4 bases and J by 9 bases, with 10 bases between them. Germline assignment: CDR1 MNHEY and CDR2 SVGEGT. The CDR3: CASSWVGLNVLTF. The DNA of the CDR3 is TGTGCCAGCAGTTGGGTGGGACTCAACGTCCTGACTTTC.

The V call is TRBV28, the J call TRBJ2-3; 11 bases align to TRBD2. From germline, CDR1 is MDHEN and CDR2 SYDVKM. The CDR3 is 17 amino acids. V was pared by 4 bases and J by 1 base, with 7 bases of the junction left unmatched. CDR3 region: CASSSPRLAGRTDTQYF. CDR3 sequence (DNA): TGTGCCAGCAGTTCTCCTCGACTAGCGGGGCGCACAGATACGCAGTATTTT.

This clone was recorded a few times. The chain carries TRBV6-5 and TRBJ1-2; a weak D match, TRBD1 (6 bases). With 6 bases removed from V and 5 bases from J, the gap between germline ends came to 16 bases. Germline V gene sequence: CDR1 MNHEY, CDR2 SVGAGI. This CDR3 comprises 14 residues. The chain's CDR3 is CASRPEGGWYGYTF. In nucleotides, the CDR3 is TGTGCCAGCAGGCCCGAGGGGGGGTGGTATGGCTACACCTTC.

This clone was observed a handful of times. The chain is built from TRBV5-1 and TRBJ2-3, with 13 bases lining up with TRBD2. With V trimmed by 4 bases and J by 3 bases, 5 bases remained unmatched. Germline assignment: CDR1 SGHRS and CDR2 YFSETQ. The CDR3 runs 16 residues. The CDR3 region has the DNA TGCGCCAGCAGCCCTGGACTAGCGGGGGTTACAGATACGCAGTATTTT. This codes for CASSPGLAGVTDTQYF.

This chain uses TRBV7-2 with TRBJ1-6; 8 bases match TRBD1. The CDR3 covers 15 residues. The germline V gene has CDR1 SGHTA and CDR2 FQGNSA. J was trimmed by 7 bases and V by 4 bases; bases with no gene match: 6. The CDR3 bases are TGTGCCAGCAGCTCTCCGGGACAGGTGAATTCACCCCTCCACTTT. Its translation: CASSSPGQVNSPLHF.

Here the CDR3 DNA reads TGCGCCAGCAGCTTAGGGACAGGGTGGGAAGAGACCCAGTACTTC. It specifies CASSLGTGWEETQYF. The chain carries TRBV5-1 and TRBJ2-5, with TRBD1 identical over 9 bases. V shed 2 bases, J shed 3 bases, and the junction held 5 bases outside the gene matches. The CDR3 spans 15 residues. Germline CDR1 SGHRS, CDR2 YFSETQ.

This chain connects TRBV7-9 to TRBJ1-3; D is unclear. The V end was cut by 6 bases, the J end by 1 base, with 7 bases between. Germline CDR1 SEHNR, CDR2 FQNEAQ (reference sequence). The CDR3 sequence is 13 residues long. The CDR3 DNA is TGTGCCAGCAGACAGAGTTCTGGAAACACCATATATTTT. The encoded protein is CASRQSSGNTIYF.

This clone was seen only once. The rearrangement joins TRBV5-6 to TRBJ2-7, with D maybe TRBD1 (6 bases). The CDR3 has 12 residues. V lost 0 bases to trimming and J lost 9 bases, with 10 bases between them. In germline, CDR1 is SGHDT, CDR2 YYEEEE. CDR3 coding DNA: TGTGCCAGCAGCTTGGACAGGGCGCGGCAGTACTTC. Encoded protein: CASSLDRARQYF.

V usage is TRBV24-1 and J usage is TRBJ2-7; D tentatively reads TRBD1 or TRBD2 (5 bases each). The CDR3 loop spans 17 amino acids. V shed 6 bases and J shed 0 bases, with 20 bases lying between them. Germline CDR1 reads KGHDR; CDR2 reads SFDVKD. Here the CDR3 DNA reads TGTGCCACCAGTAACGTGGGACGCAGCCTTAGCTCCTACGAGCAGTACTTC. Amino acid sequence: CATSNVGRSLSSYEQYF.

The J gene is TRBJ1-5, the V gene TRBV7-9, with a weak D call TRBD1 (5 bases). CDR3 length: 17 residues. The V gene lost 5 bases and the J gene lost 1 base, with 18 bases spanning the gap. Per the germline V gene, CDR1 is SEHNR and CDR2 is FQNEAQ (reference sequence). The CDR3 sequence: CASSRGSGTGSNQPQHF. The CDR3 region has the DNA TGTGCCAGCAGCCGAGGATCCGGGACGGGAAGCAATCAGCCCCAGCATTTT.

The rearrangement joins TRBV28 to TRBJ2-7; 8 bases align to TRBD1. CDR1 is MDHEN and CDR2 is SYDVKM in the germline V gene. The CDR3 is 15 amino acids. J was trimmed by 5 bases and V by 5 bases; bases with no gene match: 11. The CDR3, as DNA: TGTGCCAGCAGTCCCCCCCCCAGGGGGCATGACGAGCAGTACTTC. It yields the protein CASSPPPRGHDEQYF.

A single count supports this clone. The rearrangement links TRBV19 to TRBJ1-2; D remains unclear. Trimming shortened V by 10 bases and J by 2 bases, and 8 bases separated the two germline ends. This CDR3 has 11 residues. CDR1 and CDR2 (germline): LNHDA, SQIVND (reference sequence). The CDR3 loop is CAIERNYGYTF. CDR3 sequence (DNA): TGTGCCATCGAAAGGAACTATGGCTACACCTTC.

The J gene is TRBJ2-5, the V gene TRBV6-2 or TRBV6-3; tentatively, D is TRBD1 (5 bases). Germline assignment: CDR1 MNHEY and CDR2 SVGEGT. V shed 6 bases and J shed 4 bases, with 12 bases lying between them. The CDR3 contains 13 residues. CDR3 protein: CASSWTRRETQYF. As DNA, the CDR3 is TGTGCCAGCAGCTGGACACGTCGAGAGACCCAGTACTTC.